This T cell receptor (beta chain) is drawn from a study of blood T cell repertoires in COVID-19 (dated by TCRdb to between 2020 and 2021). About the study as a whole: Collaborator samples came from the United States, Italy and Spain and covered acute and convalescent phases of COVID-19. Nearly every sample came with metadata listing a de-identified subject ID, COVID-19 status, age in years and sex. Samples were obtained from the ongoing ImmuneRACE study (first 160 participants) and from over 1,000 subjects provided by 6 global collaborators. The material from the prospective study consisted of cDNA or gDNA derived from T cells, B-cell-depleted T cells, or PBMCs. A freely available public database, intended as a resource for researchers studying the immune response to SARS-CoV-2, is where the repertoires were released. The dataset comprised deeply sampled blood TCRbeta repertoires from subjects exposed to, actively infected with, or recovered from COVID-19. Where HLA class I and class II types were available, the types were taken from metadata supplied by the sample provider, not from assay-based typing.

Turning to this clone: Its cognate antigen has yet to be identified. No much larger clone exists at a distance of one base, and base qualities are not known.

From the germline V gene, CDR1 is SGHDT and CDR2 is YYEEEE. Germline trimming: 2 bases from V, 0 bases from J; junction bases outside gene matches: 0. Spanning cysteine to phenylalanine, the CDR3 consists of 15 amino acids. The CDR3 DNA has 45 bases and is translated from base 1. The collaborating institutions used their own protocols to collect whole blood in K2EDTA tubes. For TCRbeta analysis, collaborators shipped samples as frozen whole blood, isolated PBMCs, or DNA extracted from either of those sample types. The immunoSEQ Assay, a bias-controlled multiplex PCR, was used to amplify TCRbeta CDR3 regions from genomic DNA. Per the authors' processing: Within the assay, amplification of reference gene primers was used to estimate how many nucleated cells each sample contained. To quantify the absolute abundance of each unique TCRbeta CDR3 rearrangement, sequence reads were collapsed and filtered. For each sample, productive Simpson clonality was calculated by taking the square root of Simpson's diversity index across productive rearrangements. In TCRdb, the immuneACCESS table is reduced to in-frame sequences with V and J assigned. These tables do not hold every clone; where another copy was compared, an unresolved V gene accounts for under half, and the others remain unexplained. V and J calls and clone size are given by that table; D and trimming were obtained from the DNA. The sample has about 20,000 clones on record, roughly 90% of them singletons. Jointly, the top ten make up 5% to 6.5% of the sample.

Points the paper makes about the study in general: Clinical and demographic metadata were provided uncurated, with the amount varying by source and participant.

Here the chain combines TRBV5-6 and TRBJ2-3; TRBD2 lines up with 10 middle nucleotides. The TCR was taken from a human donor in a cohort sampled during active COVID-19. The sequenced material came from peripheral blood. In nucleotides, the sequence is TGTGCCAGCAGCTTACTAGCGGGGAGCACAGATACGCAGTATTTT. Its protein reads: CASSLLAGSTDTQYF.